This record covers a single TCR beta chain. Its antigen is not identified. The data derive from a study of cytomegalovirus exposure and HLA in healthy donors. About the research overall: The same platform as the 650 to 700 first-cohort repertoires was used for the 90 to 150 validation repertoires, a later analysis reported.

Findings of the study overall: Cytomegalovirus-associated TCR beta chains were listed, numbering 164.

V shed 5 bases and J 1 base; nucleotides not matched to a gene: 9. CDR1 is PRHDT and CDR2 is FYEKMQ in the germline V gene (reference sequence). The CDR3 has 16 residues. The method was immunoSEQ multiplex PCR; TCRdb's version includes in-frame clones alone and lacks a portion of them. The sample lists about 38,000 clones, 80% to 95% occurring once. The chain joins TRBV13 to TRBJ2-3; 7 nucleotides line up with TRBD2. This sequence originates from a man aged 18 to 30 in good health and CMV-seronegative. The specimen was PBMCs. The CDR3 bases are TGTGCCAGCAGCCCCGTCACTACTAGCGGCACAGATACGCAGTATTTT. Amino acids: CASSPVTTSGTDTQYF.